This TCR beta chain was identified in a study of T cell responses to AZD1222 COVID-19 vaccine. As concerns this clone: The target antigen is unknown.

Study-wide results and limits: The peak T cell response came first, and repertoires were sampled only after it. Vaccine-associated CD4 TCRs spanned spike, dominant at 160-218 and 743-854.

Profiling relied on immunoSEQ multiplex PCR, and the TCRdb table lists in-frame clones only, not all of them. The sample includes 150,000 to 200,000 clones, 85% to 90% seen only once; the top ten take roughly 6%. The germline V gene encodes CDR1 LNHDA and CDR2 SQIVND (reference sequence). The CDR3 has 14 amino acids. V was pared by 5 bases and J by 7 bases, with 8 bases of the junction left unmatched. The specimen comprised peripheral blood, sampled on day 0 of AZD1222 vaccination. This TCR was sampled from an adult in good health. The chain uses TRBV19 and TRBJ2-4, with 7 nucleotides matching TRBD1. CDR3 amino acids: CASSEDGTANIQYF. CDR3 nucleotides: TGTGCCAGTAGTGAAGACGGGACAGCGAACATTCAGTACTTC.